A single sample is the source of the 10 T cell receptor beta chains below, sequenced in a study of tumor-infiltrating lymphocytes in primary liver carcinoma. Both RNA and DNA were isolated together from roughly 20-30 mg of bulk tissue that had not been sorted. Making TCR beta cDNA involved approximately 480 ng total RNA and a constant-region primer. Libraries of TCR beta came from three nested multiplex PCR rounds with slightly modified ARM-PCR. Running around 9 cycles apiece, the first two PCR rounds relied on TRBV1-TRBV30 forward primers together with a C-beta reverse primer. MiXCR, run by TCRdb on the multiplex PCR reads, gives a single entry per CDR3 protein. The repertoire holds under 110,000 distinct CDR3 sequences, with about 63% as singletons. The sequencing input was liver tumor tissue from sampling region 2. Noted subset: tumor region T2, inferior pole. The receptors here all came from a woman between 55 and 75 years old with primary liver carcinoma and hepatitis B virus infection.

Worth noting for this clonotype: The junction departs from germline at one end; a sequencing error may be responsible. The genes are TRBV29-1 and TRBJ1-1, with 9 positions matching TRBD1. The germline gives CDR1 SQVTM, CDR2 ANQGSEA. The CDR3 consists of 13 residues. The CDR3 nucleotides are TGCAGCGTGCTGACAGGGGGTGGCACTCAAGCTTTCTTT. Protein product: CSVLTGGGTQAFF.

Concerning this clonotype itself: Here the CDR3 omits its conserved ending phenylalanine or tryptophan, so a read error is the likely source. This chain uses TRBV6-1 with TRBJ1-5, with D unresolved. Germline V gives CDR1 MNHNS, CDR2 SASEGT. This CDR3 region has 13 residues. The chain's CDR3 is CASGETGAQPQHL. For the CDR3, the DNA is TGTGCCAGCGGTGAAACGGGCGCTCAGCCCCAGCATCTT.

The CDR3 coding sequence is TGTGCCAGCACCCAAGCGGGAGTCGGTGACACAAGGGAGCTGTTTTTT. As protein: CASTQAGVGDTRELFF. The chain is built from TRBV28 and TRBJ2-2, with 8 bases lining up with TRBD2. The CDR3 is made up of 16 amino acids. V shed 7 bases and J 9 bases; nucleotides not matched to a gene: 16. Germline V lookup: CDR1 MDHEN, CDR2 SYDVKM.

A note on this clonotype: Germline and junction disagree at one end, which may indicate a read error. The CDR3 DNA reads as TGCGCCAGCAGCCTATCAGGGGCTAGCACAGATAAGCAGTATTTT. Its translation: CASSLSGASTDKQYF. The gene calls are TRBV5-1 and TRBJ2-3, with D maybe TRBD1 (6 bases). There are 15 residues in the CDR3. Germline CDR1 reads SGHRS; CDR2 reads YFSETQ.

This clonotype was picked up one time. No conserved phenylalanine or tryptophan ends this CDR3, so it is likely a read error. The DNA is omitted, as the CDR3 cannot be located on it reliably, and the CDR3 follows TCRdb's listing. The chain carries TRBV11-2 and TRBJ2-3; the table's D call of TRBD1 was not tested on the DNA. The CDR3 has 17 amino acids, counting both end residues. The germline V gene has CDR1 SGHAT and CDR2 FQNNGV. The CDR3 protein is CASSLGGLTYTSDTQYL.

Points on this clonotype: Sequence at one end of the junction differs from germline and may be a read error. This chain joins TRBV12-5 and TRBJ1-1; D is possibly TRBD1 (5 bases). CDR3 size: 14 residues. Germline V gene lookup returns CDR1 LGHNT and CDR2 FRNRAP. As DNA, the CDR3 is TGTACTAGAGGTTTGGGACGGGGGGAGGCTGAAGCTTTCTTT. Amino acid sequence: CTRGLGRGEAEAFF.

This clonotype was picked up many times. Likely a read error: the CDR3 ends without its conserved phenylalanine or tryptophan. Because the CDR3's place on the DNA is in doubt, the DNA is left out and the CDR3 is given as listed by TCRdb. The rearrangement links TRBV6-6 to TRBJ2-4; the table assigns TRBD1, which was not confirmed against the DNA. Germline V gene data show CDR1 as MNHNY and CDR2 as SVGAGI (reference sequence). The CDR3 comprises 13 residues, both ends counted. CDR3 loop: CASSLRDQGPPTI.

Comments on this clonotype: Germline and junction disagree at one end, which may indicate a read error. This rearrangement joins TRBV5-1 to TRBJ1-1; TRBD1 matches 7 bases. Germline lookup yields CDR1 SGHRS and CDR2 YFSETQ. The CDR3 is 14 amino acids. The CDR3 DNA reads TGCACCAGCGGCCCTGGGACAGCGTACACTGAAGCTTTCTTT. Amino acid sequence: CTSGPGTAYTEAFF.

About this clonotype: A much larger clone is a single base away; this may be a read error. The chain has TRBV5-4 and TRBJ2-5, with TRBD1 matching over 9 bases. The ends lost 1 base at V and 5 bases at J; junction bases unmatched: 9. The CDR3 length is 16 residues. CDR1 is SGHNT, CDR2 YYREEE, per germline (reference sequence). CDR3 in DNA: TGTGCCAGCAGCTTGACCCCGACAGGGGGAGGGGAGACCCAGTACTTC. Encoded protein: CASSLTPTGGGETQYF.

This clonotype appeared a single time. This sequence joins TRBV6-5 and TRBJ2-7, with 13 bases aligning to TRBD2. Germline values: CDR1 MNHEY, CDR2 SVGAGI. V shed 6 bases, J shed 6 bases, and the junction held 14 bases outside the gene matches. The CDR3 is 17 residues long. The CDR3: CASRRTSGSALDFEQYF. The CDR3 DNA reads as TGTGCCAGCAGACGGACTAGCGGGAGCGCCCTGGACTTCGAGCAGTACTTC.